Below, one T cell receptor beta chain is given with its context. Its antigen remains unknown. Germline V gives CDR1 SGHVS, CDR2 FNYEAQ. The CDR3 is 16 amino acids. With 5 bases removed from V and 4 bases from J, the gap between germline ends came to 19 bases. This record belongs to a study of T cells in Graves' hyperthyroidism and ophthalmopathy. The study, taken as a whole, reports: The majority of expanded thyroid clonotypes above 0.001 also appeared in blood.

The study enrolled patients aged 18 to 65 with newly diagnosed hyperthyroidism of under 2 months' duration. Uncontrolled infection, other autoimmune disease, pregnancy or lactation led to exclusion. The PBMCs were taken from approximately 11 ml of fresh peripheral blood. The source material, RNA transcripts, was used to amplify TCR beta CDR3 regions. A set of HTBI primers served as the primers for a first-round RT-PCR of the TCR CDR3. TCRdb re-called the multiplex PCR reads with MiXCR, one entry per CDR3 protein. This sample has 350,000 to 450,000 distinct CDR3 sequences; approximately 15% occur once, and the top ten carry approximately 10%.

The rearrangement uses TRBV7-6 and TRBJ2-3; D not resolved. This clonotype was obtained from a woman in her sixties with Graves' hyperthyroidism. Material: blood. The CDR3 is CASSPLLPLGADTQYF. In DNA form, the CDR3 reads TGTGCCAGCAGCCCACTCCTCCCTCTCGGTGCAGATACGCAGTATTTT.